These T cell receptor beta chains were read from a single sample in a study of Graves' ophthalmopathy and Graves' hyperthyroidism. MiXCR, run by TCRdb on the multiplex PCR reads, gives a single entry per CDR3 protein. Of under 250,000 distinct CDR3 sequences in the sample, approximately 29% are singletons; the top ten hold approximately 9.6%. Sample: peripheral blood. All receptors derive from a man aged 45-65 years with Graves' ophthalmopathy. Both conserved end residues are part of each CDR3. Fields, in order: D gene, clone size, J gene, V gene, CDR3 protein, CDR3 DNA. The D gene is left open where the match is weak. Clone size, where shown, is once, few, many, or a class for clones that have expanded.

- many TRBJ2-7 TRBV6-5 CASSYGTSSYEQYF TGTGCCAGCAGTTACGGGACAAGCTCCTACGAGCAGTACTTC
- many TRBJ2-7 TRBV7-2 CASSAGSTILSSYEQYF TGTGCCAGCAGCGCTGGTAGCACTATACTGAGCTCCTACGAGCAGTACTTC
- - TRBJ2-5 TRBV10-3 CAISESARETQYF TGTGCCATCAGTGAGTCCGCCCGGGAGACCCAGTACTTC
- few TRBJ2-7 TRBV27 CASSQRQGPVEQYF TGTGCCAGCAGTCAAAGACAAGGTCCGGTCGAGCAGTACTTC
- many TRBJ2-2 TRBV12-3/TRBV12-4 CASTTQGNTGELFF TGTGCCAGCACCACACAGGGAAACACCGGGGAGCTGTTTTTT
- many TRBJ2-7 TRBV20-1 CSARVSLRGTYEQYF TGCAGTGCTAGAGTTTCTTTACGGGGTACCTACGAGCAGTACTTC
- - TRBJ2-7 TRBV15 CATRIEGHREQYF TGTGCCACAAGGATAGAGGGCCATCGCGAGCAGTACTTC
- - TRBJ2-7 TRBV12-3/TRBV12-4 CASRDRDPIRHEQYF TGTGCCAGCAGGGACCGGGACCCCATTAGGCACGAGCAGTACTTC
- many TRBJ2-7 TRBV12-3/TRBV12-4 CASSLEGANFYEQYF TGTGCCAGCAGTTTGGAGGGGGCGAACTTCTACGAGCAGTACTTC
- many TRBJ1-6 TRBV12-3/TRBV12-4 CASSPNGPINSPLHF TGTGCCAGCAGTCCCAATGGACCGATTAATTCACCCCTCCACTTT
TRBD1 - TRBJ1-2 TRBV5-1 CASSLGSGGGDGYTF TGCGCCAGCAGCTTGGGGTCTGGAGGGGGCGATGGCTACACCTTC